The 21 T cell receptor beta chains given below trace back to one sample, sequenced in a study of shared clonotypes between healthy human individuals. Measured with immunoSEQ multiplex PCR; TCRdb has only the in-frame clones, and not every one. The sample shows about 2 million clones, 85% to 95% of them seen only once. Material: naive CD4+ T cells sorted from blood. Described subset: CD45RA+ positively selected. These receptors all come from a man aged 18 to 30 in good health.

J is TRBJ2-7 and V is TRBV6-5; 8 bases line up with TRBD1. CDR1 and CDR2 from the germline V gene are MNHEY and SVGAGI. The junction had 8 bases not matched to a gene; V was cut back by 4 bases and J by 6 bases. This CDR3 has 14 amino acids. CDR3 loop: CASSSGQGWGEQYF. CDR3 bases: TGTGCCAGCAGTTCCGGACAGGGCTGGGGCGAGCAGTACTTC.

V usage is TRBV18 and J usage is TRBJ1-1, with 7 nucleotides matching TRBD1. The CDR3 runs 13 residues. V trimming: 5 bases; J trimming: 2 bases; junction bases outside the gene matches: 2. CDR1 and CDR2 (germline): KGHSH, LQKENI. The CDR3 sequence: CASSTGVNTEAFF. The CDR3 DNA is TGTGCCAGCTCAACAGGGGTTAACACTGAAGCTTTCTTT.

V gene TRBV6-1 combines with J gene TRBJ1-3, with 7 bases that match TRBD1. From germline, CDR1 is MNHNS and CDR2 SASEGT. With V trimmed by 8 bases and J by 0 bases, 7 bases remained unmatched. This CDR3 is 15 amino acids long. CDR3 sequence (DNA): TGTGCCAGCCAGATGACAGGGTTCTCTGGAAACACCATATATTTT. Protein sequence: CASQMTGFSGNTIYF.

The V gene is TRBV9, the J gene TRBJ2-2, with D maybe TRBD2 (5 bases). The CDR3 covers 16 residues. V lost 2 bases and J 0 bases, leaving 11 bases between the germline ends. The germline V gene encodes CDR1 SGDLS and CDR2 YYNGEE. The CDR3 loop reads CASSVRGETNTGELFF. The DNA of the CDR3 is TGTGCCAGCAGCGTTCGGGGAGAAACGAACACCGGGGAGCTGTTTTTT.

The J gene is TRBJ2-1, the V gene TRBV10-1, with D possibly being TRBD1 (5 bases). The germline V and J ends were trimmed by 0 bases and 0 bases, with 12 bases remaining between them. Germline-derived CDR1 and CDR2 are WNHNN and SYGVQD (reference sequence). The CDR3 totals 17 residues. CDR3 protein: CASSESWGGSSYNEQFF. The CDR3 DNA is TGCGCCAGCAGTGAGTCTTGGGGCGGAAGCTCCTACAATGAGCAGTTCTTC.

This chain connects TRBV30 to TRBJ2-7; D call uncertain. Germline-derived CDR1 and CDR2 are GTSNPN and SVGIG (reference sequence). Trimming left V 7 bases short and J 2 bases short, with 0 bases between. CDR3 size: 8 residues. The CDR3 spells CASYEQYF. The CDR3 coding sequence is TGTGCCTCCTACGAGCAGTACTTC.

V and J are TRBV28 and TRBJ1-4; D possibly corresponds to TRBD1 (6 bases). The CDR3 length is 14 residues. Per the germline V gene, CDR1 is MDHEN and CDR2 is SYDVKM. Trimming took off 6 bases at V and 7 bases at J, with 15 bases between the two ends. The CDR3 loop reads CASSPAGAVEKLFF. In DNA form, the CDR3 reads TGTGCCAGCAGCCCGGCAGGGGCAGTTGAAAAACTGTTTTTT.

The chain recombines TRBV7-2 with TRBJ2-3; either TRBD1 or TRBD2 may fit D (6 bases each). V was shortened by 1 base and J by 5 bases, with 13 bases between the two germline ends. This CDR3 has 15 amino acids. Germline CDR1 and CDR2: SGHTA and FQGNSA. CDR3 in DNA: TGTGCCAGCAGCTTAGAAAGCGGAGGGGGAGATACGCAGTATTTT. Protein product: CASSLESGGGDTQYF. The full variable domain, in which reference TRBV7-2 and TRBJ2-3 provide the parts outside the CDR3, is GAGVSQSPSNKVTEKGKDVELRCDPISGHTALYWYRQSLGQGLEFLIYFQGNSAPDKSGLPSDRFSAERTGGSVSTLTIQRTQQEDSAVYLCASSLESGGGDTQYFGPGTRLTVL.

This chain links TRBV6-5 with TRBJ2-7; D possibly corresponds to TRBD1 (5 bases). V gave up 0 bases and J gave up 2 bases, with 11 bases separating them. CDR1 and CDR2 from the germline V gene are MNHEY and SVGAGI. The CDR3 extends over 15 amino acids. CDR3 sequence reads: CASSYSQGFTYEQYF. CDR3 in DNA: TGTGCCAGCAGTTACTCGCAGGGATTCACCTACGAGCAGTACTTC.

The chain recombines TRBV11-2 with TRBJ2-5, with D possibly being TRBD2 (6 bases). The CDR3 loop spans 16 amino acids. V was clipped by 0 bases and J by 5 bases, with 16 bases between them. Looked up from germline, CDR1 is SGHAT and CDR2 is FQNNGV. CDR3 region: CASSLDTSSSGETQYF. The CDR3 nucleotides are TGTGCCAGCAGCTTAGATACCTCGAGCAGCGGGGAGACCCAGTACTTC.

This chain connects TRBV7-9 to TRBJ1-4, with D perhaps TRBD1 (5 bases). This CDR3 comprises 16 residues. In germline, CDR1 is SEHNR, CDR2 FQNEAQ (reference sequence). The V end lost 4 bases, the J end lost 0 bases, and 12 bases lay between the germline ends. CDR3 protein: CASSSPGLATNEKLFF. In nucleotides, the CDR3 is TGTGCCAGCAGCTCGCCGGGGCTTGCAACTAATGAAAAACTGTTTTTT.

J is TRBJ2-3 and V is TRBV19; tentative D call: TRBD1 (6 bases). V lost 3 bases and J lost 1, with 11 bases in between. The CDR3 totals 15 residues. CDR1 is LNHDA and CDR2 is SQIVND in the germline V gene (reference sequence). The CDR3 is CASSIGTPGTDTQYF. The CDR3 region has the DNA TGTGCCAGTAGTATCGGGACACCGGGCACAGATACGCAGTATTTT.

The rearrangement links TRBV2 to TRBJ1-6; 9 bases agree with TRBD1. CDR1 is SNHLY, CDR2 FYNNEI, per germline. This CDR3 is 16 amino acids long. V shed 8 bases and J 2 bases; nucleotides not matched to a gene: 7. This chain's CDR3 is CASGQGPPAYNSPLHF. In DNA form, the CDR3 reads TGTGCCAGCGGACAGGGGCCTCCAGCCTATAATTCACCCCTCCACTTT.

The chain employs TRBV5-4 and TRBJ1-6; D remains ambiguous. V was pared by 0 bases and J by 8 bases, with 12 bases between. The CDR3 loop spans 15 amino acids. Germline values: CDR1 SGHNT, CDR2 YYREEE (reference sequence). In nucleotides, the CDR3 is TGTGCCAGCAGCTTGGGGGGTCTAAATGATTCACCCCTCCACTTT. Protein sequence: CASSLGGLNDSPLHF.

The J gene is TRBJ2-3, the V gene TRBV2, with 7 bases matching TRBD2. Germline V gene lookup returns CDR1 SNHLY and CDR2 FYNNEI. The CDR3 runs to 15 residues. With V trimmed by 4 bases and J by 3 bases, 7 bases remained unmatched. CDR3 in amino acids: CASSAVAGVTDTQYF. CDR3 in DNA: TGTGCCAGCAGTGCGGTGGCGGGGGTTACAGATACGCAGTATTTT.

This rearrangement joins TRBV7-2 to TRBJ1-3; D possibly corresponds to TRBD1 (5 bases). V dropped 4 bases and J dropped 3 bases, with 13 bases sitting between them. The CDR3 is made up of 15 amino acids. CDR1 SGHTA and CDR2 FQGNSA come from the germline V gene. The CDR3 DNA reads TGTGCCAGCAGCTCGATGCTGGGGGATGGAAACACCATATATTTT. Translated, it gives CASSSMLGDGNTIYF.

The chain carries TRBV2 and TRBJ2-2, with 9 bases lining up with TRBD1. The germline gives CDR1 SNHLY, CDR2 FYNNEI. The V and J ends lost 5 bases and 5 bases, in that order; junction bases with no gene match: 6. The CDR3 length is 15 residues. The chain's CDR3 is CASSSLGQGTGELFF. The CDR3 nucleotides are TGTGCCAGCAGTTCTCTCGGACAGGGGACCGGGGAGCTGTTTTTT.

Points on this clone: Other DNA sequences in the same sample also yield this CDR3. The J gene is TRBJ2-1, the V gene TRBV5-1, with no clear D. CDR3 length: 12 amino acids. The V end was cut by 2 bases, the J end by 5 bases, with 5 bases between. Germline V gives CDR1 SGHRS, CDR2 YFSETQ. The DNA of the CDR3 is TGCGCCAGCAGCTTCCGAGACAATGAGCAGTTCTTC. This encodes CASSFRDNEQFF.

The gene calls are TRBV28 and TRBJ2-2; D is tentatively TRBD1 or TRBD2 (6 bases each). The V gene lost 7 bases and the J gene lost 4 bases, with 22 bases spanning the gap. This CDR3 is built from 17 residues. Looked up from germline, CDR1 is MDHEN and CDR2 is SYDVKM. CDR3 coding DNA: TGTGCCAGCACCGACCGGCCGTCGGGGGCGTTCACCGGGGAGCTGTTTTTT. Translated, it gives CASTDRPSGAFTGELFF. The whole variable domain, remainder taken from reference TRBV28 and TRBJ2-2, is DVKVTQSSRYLVKRTGEKVFLECVQDMDHENMFWYRQDPGLGLRLIYFSYDVKMKEKGDIPEGYSVSREKKERFSLILESASTNQTSMYLCASTDRPSGAFTGELFFGEGSRLTVL.

The rearrangement joins TRBV28 to TRBJ1-2, with TRBD1 matching over 10 bases. V lost 5 bases and J lost 7; bases outside the gene matches: 10. The CDR3 covers 15 residues. Germline CDR1 MDHEN, CDR2 SYDVKM. The CDR3 DNA sequence: TGTGCCAGCAGTGCGCCGGGACAGGGGAATCGTGGCTACACCTTC. Its protein product is CASSAPGQGNRGYTF.

This clone was seen a single time. The genes are TRBV27 and TRBJ2-7; D possibly corresponds to TRBD2 (6 bases). Trimming left V 4 bases short and J 0 bases short, with 13 bases between. Germline CDR1 reads MNHEY; CDR2 reads SMNVEV (reference sequence). The CDR3 spans 15 residues. CDR3 protein: CASSYDVAASYEQYF. Here the CDR3 DNA reads TGTGCCAGCAGTTACGACGTAGCGGCCTCCTACGAGCAGTACTTC.